The clone carrying this T cell receptor beta chain was detected only a few times. This entry comes from a study of control samples from healthy donors and cancer patients. With 5 bases removed from V and 5 bases from J, the gap between germline ends came to 18 bases. Germline values: CDR1 MNHEY, CDR2 SMNVEV (reference sequence). CDR3 length: 15 residues. Libraries were prepared by immunoSEQ multiplex PCR; TCRdb keeps only in-frame clonotypes and omits some of them. This table holds around 170,000 clones, around 94% found once. J is TRBJ1-1 and V is TRBV27, with D possibly matching TRBD1 (6 bases). The material sequenced was blood. The TCR originated in a man aged 25 to 40 in good health. The CDR3 loop is CASSTPPGARTEAFF. The CDR3 coding sequence is TGTGCCAGCAGTACCCCGCCGGGGGCGAGAACTGAAGCTTTCTTT.